This entry concerns a single T cell receptor beta chain. Authors' analysis steps: Quantification of nucleated cells was approximated via reference gene primer amplification. TCRdb keeps only in-frame clones here, not all; method: immunoSEQ multiplex PCR. The V and J calls and clone size are taken from that table; D and trimming were inferred from the DNA. Altogether under 300,000 clones are present, nearly 90% being singletons, with the ten largest covering approximately 4.6%. The CDR3 has 12 residues. V lost 5 bases to trimming and J lost 10 bases; unmatched junction nucleotides: 6. From germline, CDR1 is MDHEN and CDR2 SYDVKM. These data originate in a study of blood T cell repertoires in COVID-19. Study as a whole: The origin of the acute and convalescent COVID-19 samples was the United States, Italy and Spain. Nucleic acid was either cDNA or gDNA, and it came from T cells, B-cell-depleted T cells, or PBMCs.

The chain uses TRBV28 and TRBJ2-3; TRBD2 aligns across 7 bases. The sequenced sample consisted of peripheral blood. The clonotype originates from a woman aged 40-49 years who had recovered from COVID-19. The CDR3 region is CASSGRGRAQYF. The CDR3 DNA is TGTGCCAGCAGTGGGAGGGGACGGGCGCAGTATTTT.